These 4 T cell receptor beta chains share one sample of origin, sequenced in a study of blood T cell repertoires in COVID-19. Clones were read by immunoSEQ multiplex PCR, and TCRdb kept only the in-frame ones, dropping some. The profile shows about 390,000 clones, 87% of them singletons. The sequenced material came from PBMCs or T cells enriched from blood (not recorded which). The source of these receptors is a woman between 50 and 59 years old who had recovered from COVID-19.

CDR3 in amino acids: CASSYEGETQYF. The CDR3 nucleotides read TGTGCCAGCAGCTACGAGGGAGAGACCCAGTACTTC. This chain connects TRBV5-4 to TRBJ2-5; D might be TRBD2 (5 bases). The CDR3 has 12 amino acids. Germline CDR1 reads SGHNT; CDR2 reads YYREEE (reference sequence). V was trimmed by 3 bases and J by 4 bases, leaving 7 bases between them.

V and J are TRBV27 and TRBJ1-6, with D hard to call. Per germline, CDR1 MNHEY and CDR2 SMNVEV (reference sequence). V gave up 5 bases and J gave up 6 bases, with 17 bases separating them. This CDR3 comprises 16 residues. This CDR3 reads CASSLTGGVFNSPLHF. The CDR3 coding sequence is TGTGCCAGCAGTCTGACTGGCGGGGTCTTTAATTCACCCCTCCACTTT.

In DNA, the CDR3 is TGCAGCGTTGAGGGAGGATTTTATGGCTACACCTTC. Its translation is CSVEGGFYGYTF. The chain recombines TRBV29-1 with TRBJ1-2; D unclear. The CDR3 runs 12 residues. Trimming cost V 3 bases and J 5 bases, with 10 bases left between them. Germline V gene lookup returns CDR1 SQVTM and CDR2 ANQGSEA.

In this sample, this clone turned up a few times. The rearrangement links TRBV6-2 or TRBV6-3 to TRBJ1-2, with 7 bases that match TRBD1. The CDR3 covers 13 residues. The germline V gene encodes CDR1 MNHEY and CDR2 SVGEGT. The junction had 4 bases not matched to a gene; V was cut back by 6 bases and J by 3 bases. CDR3 region: CASSVDRDYGYTF. For the CDR3, the DNA is TGTGCCAGCAGCGTTGACAGGGACTATGGCTACACCTTC.